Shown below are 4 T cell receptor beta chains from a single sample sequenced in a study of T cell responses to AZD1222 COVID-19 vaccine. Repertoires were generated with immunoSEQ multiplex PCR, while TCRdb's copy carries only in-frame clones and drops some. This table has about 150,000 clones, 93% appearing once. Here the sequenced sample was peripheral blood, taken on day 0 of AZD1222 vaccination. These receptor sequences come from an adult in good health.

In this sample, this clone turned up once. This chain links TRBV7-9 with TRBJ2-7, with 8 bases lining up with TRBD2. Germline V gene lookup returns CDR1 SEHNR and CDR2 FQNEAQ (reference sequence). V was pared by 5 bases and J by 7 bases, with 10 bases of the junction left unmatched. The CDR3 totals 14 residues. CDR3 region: CASSRTSSLGEQYF. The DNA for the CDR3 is TGTGCCAGCAGCAGGACTAGCTCCCTGGGAGAGCAGTACTTC.

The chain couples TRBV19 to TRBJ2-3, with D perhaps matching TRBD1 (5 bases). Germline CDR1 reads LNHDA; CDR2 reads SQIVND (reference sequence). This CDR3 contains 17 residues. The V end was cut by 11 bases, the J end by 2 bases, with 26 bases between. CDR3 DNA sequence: TGTGCCGGATTGACAGAGATAAGCAACAGGTCCACAGATACGCAGTATTTT. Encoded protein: CAGLTEISNRSTDTQYF.

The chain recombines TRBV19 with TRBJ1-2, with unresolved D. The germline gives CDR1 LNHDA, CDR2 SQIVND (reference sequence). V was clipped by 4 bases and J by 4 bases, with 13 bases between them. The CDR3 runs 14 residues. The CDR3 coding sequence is TGTGCCAGTAGTACCGCCGGACGGGTCTATGGCTACACCTTC. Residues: CASSTAGRVYGYTF.

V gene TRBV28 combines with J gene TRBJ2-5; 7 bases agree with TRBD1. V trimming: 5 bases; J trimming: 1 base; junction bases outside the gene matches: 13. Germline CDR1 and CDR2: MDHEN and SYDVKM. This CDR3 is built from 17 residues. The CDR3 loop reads CASSSTGDRNLQETQYF. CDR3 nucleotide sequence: TGTGCCAGCAGTAGTACAGGGGATAGAAACCTCCAAGAGACCCAGTACTTC. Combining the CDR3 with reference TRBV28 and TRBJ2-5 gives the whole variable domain DVKVTQSSRYLVKRTGEKVFLECVQDMDHENMFWYRQDPGLGLRLIYFSYDVKMKEKGDIPEGYSVSREKKERFSLILESASTNQTSMYLCASSSTGDRNLQETQYFGPGTRLLVL.